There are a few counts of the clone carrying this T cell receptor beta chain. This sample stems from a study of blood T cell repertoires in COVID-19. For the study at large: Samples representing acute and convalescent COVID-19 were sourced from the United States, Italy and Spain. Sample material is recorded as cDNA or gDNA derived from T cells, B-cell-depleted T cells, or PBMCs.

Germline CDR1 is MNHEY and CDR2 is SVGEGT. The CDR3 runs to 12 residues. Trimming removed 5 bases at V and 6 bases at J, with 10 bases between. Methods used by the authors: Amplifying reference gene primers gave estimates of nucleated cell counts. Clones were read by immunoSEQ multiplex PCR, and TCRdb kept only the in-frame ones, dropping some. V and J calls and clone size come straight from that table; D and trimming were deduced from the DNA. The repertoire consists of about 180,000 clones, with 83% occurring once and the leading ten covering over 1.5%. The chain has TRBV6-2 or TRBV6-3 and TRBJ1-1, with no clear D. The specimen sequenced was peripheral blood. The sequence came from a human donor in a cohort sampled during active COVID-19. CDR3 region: CASSPLAAEAFF. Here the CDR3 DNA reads TGTGCCAGCAGTCCCCTGGCGGCTGAAGCTTTCTTT.